What follows are 28 T cell receptor beta chains derived from one specimen sequenced in a study of CD4 T cells in relation to SARS-CoV-2 and coronaviruses. CD4+ T cells from unexposed donors were obtained before the COVID-19 pandemic (2011-2018). After 10 to 11 days of culture, CD4+ T cells were isolated. No antigen is known for these receptors. Sequencing was performed with immunoSEQ multiplex PCR; in TCRdb, only in-frame clones are kept and a portion is missing. Of 15,000 to 20,000 clones in the sample, 60% to 75% were seen once. Material: CD4+ T cells from PBMCs, cultured in vitro. These receptors were collected from a human donor in good health.

The gene calls are TRBV20-1 and TRBJ2-5; 7 nucleotides match TRBD1. Trimming cost V 5 bases and J 9 bases; bases outside gene matches: 3. CDR1 is DFQATT, CDR2 SNEGSKA, per germline (reference sequence). The CDR3 runs 10 residues. Written as DNA, the CDR3 is TGCAGTGCTTTTACAGGGGCCCAGTACTTC. This codes for CSAFTGAQYF.

The J gene is TRBJ2-5, the V gene TRBV3-1 (or the pseudogene TRBV3-2); D is ambiguous. Germline V gene data show CDR1 as LGHDT and CDR2 as YNNKEL (reference sequence). This CDR3 region has 15 residues. Deletions cut 1 base from V and 2 bases from J, with 11 bases between. CDR3: CASSQASLRQETQYF. In nucleotides, the CDR3 is TGTGCCAGCAGCCAAGCAAGCCTGAGACAAGAGACCCAGTACTTC.

The V and J genes are TRBV2 and TRBJ2-7; D call uncertain. The CDR3 loop spans 12 amino acids. Germline V gene sequence: CDR1 SNHLY, CDR2 FYNNEI. V was clipped by 7 bases and J by 3 bases, with 10 bases between them. CDR3 sequence: CASMGQFYEQYF. The CDR3 coding sequence is TGTGCCAGCATGGGCCAGTTCTACGAGCAGTACTTC.

The chain has TRBV18 and TRBJ1-4; D not certain. Looked up from germline, CDR1 is KGHSH and CDR2 is LQKENI. This CDR3 has 15 residues. Trimming cost V 3 bases and J 0 bases, with 8 bases left between them. CDR3 amino acids: CASSPVPATNEKLFF. Written as DNA, the CDR3 is TGTGCCAGCTCACCTGTTCCAGCAACTAATGAAAAACTGTTTTTT.

In DNA form, the CDR3 reads TGTGCCAGCAGTCCCTACCTGGGGCTTACACAAGATACGCAGTATTTT. This sequence encodes CASSPYLGLTQDTQYF. The chain couples TRBV27 to TRBJ2-3, with a weak D call TRBD1 (5 bases). Trimming took off 5 bases at V and 5 bases at J, with 20 bases between the two ends. Germline CDR1 is MNHEY and CDR2 is SMNVEV (reference sequence). The CDR3 is 16 amino acids.

This clone has only a few counts. The gene calls are TRBV5-1 and TRBJ1-5; tentative D call: TRBD1 (6 bases). Trimming stripped 1 base from V and 7 bases from J, with 12 bases between. The germline V gene has CDR1 SGHRS and CDR2 YFSETQ. CDR3 length: 14 residues. CDR3 residues: CASSLIGGGQPQHF. DNA of the CDR3: TGCGCCAGCAGCTTGATTGGGGGCGGCCAGCCCCAGCATTTT.

This sequence joins TRBV4-1 and TRBJ2-1; 10 positions agree with TRBD2. V shed 2 bases, J shed 5 bases, and the junction held 6 bases outside the gene matches. Germline loops: CDR1 MGHRA, CDR2 YSYEKL. The length of the CDR3 is 16 residues. CDR3 protein: CASSQPQRGGNNEQFF. CDR3 DNA sequence: TGCGCCAGCAGCCAACCCCAGCGGGGGGGCAACAATGAGCAGTTCTTC.

V gene TRBV2 combines with J gene TRBJ1-2, with 10 bases that match TRBD1. Germline CDR1 is SNHLY and CDR2 is FYNNEI. The junction had 6 bases not matched to a gene; V was cut back by 6 bases and J by 5 bases. The CDR3 has 14 amino acids. The CDR3 here is CASSGQGEWYGYTF. Written as DNA, the CDR3 is TGTGCCAGCAGCGGACAGGGGGAATGGTATGGCTACACCTTC.

In this sample, this clone turned up a few times. The chain uses TRBV29-1 and TRBJ2-1, with 15 positions matching TRBD2. Trimming cost V 6 bases and J 9 bases; bases outside gene matches: 3. Per germline, CDR1 SQVTM and CDR2 ANQGSEA. The CDR3 runs to 13 residues. CDR3 protein: CSVEGLAGGEQFF. The CDR3 region has the DNA TGCAGCGTGGAGGGACTAGCGGGAGGTGAGCAGTTCTTC.

The genes are TRBV5-5 and TRBJ2-4; TRBD1 agrees at 9 bases. This CDR3 region has 14 residues. Germline assignment: CDR1 SGHKS and CDR2 YYEKEE (reference sequence). Unmatched junction bases numbered 4, after V lost 4 bases and J lost 5 bases. Here the CDR3 DNA reads TGTGCCAGCAGCACCCGGGACAGGGAAAACATTCAGTACTTC. This sequence encodes CASSTRDRENIQYF. The entire variable domain, with the rest obtained from reference TRBV5-5 and TRBJ2-4, is as follows: DAGVTQSPTHLIKTRGQQVTLRCSPISGHKSVSWYQQVLGQGPQFIFQYYEKEERGRGNFPDRFSARQFPNYSSELNVNALLLGDSALYLCASSTRDRENIQYFGAGTRLSVL.

This clone was counted between two and nine times. This chain uses TRBV9 with TRBJ1-1; no firm D call. Germline V gives CDR1 SGDLS, CDR2 YYNGEE. The CDR3 has 12 amino acids. Trimming left V 7 bases short and J 0 bases short, with 7 bases between. The CDR3 DNA reads TGTGCCAGCGCGCCTCTGAACACTGAAGCTTTCTTT. This codes for CASAPLNTEAFF.

DNA for the CDR3: TGCGCCAGCAGCTTGTCTGGGTCCAGCGCAGATACGCAGTATTTT. This codes for CASSLSGSSADTQYF. The gene calls are TRBV5-1 and TRBJ2-3; D unresolved. CDR1 and CDR2 (germline): SGHRS, YFSETQ. Trimming cost V 1 base and J 4 bases, with 13 bases left between them. This CDR3 has 15 amino acids.

This clone has only a few counts. V usage is TRBV5-1 and J usage is TRBJ2-7, with D possibly TRBD1 on 7 matching bases. The CDR3 spans 14 residues. Trimming shortened V by 5 bases and J by 0 bases, and 12 bases separated the two germline ends. The germline V gene has CDR1 SGHRS and CDR2 YFSETQ. CDR3 sequence: CASRRGTDSYEQYF. DNA for the CDR3: TGCGCCAGCAGACGCGGGACAGACTCCTACGAGCAGTACTTC.

The V and J genes are TRBV10-1 and TRBJ2-5; D may be TRBD1 (6 bases). Trimming cost V 6 bases and J 3 bases, with 11 bases left between them. The CDR3 runs to 13 residues. Germline CDR1 reads WNHNN; CDR2 reads SYGVQD (reference sequence). This chain's CDR3 is CASRNREEETQYF. CDR3 nucleotide sequence: TGCGCCAGCAGAAACAGGGAAGAAGAGACCCAGTACTTC.

The chain links TRBV24-1 to TRBJ1-5, with TRBD1 identical over 7 bases. There are 14 residues in the CDR3. V lost 5 bases, J lost 7 bases, and 7 bases stayed unmatched. Germline loops: CDR1 KGHDR, CDR2 SFDVKD. The CDR3 loop reads CATSGEGGGQPQHF. As DNA, the CDR3 is TGTGCCACCAGTGGAGAAGGGGGCGGGCAGCCCCAGCATTTT.

The J gene is TRBJ1-3, the V gene TRBV19; D gene unclear. The CDR3 is 16 amino acids. From germline, CDR1 is LNHDA and CDR2 SQIVND (reference sequence). Trimming stripped 5 bases from V and 0 bases from J, with 14 bases between. CDR3 region: CASSSWTHNSGNTIYF. Written as DNA, the CDR3 is TGTGCCAGTAGTTCCTGGACGCACAACTCTGGAAACACCATATATTTT.

In its sample, this clone was seen once. This chain connects TRBV6-2 or TRBV6-3 to TRBJ1-5; perhaps TRBD1 as D (6 bases). Trimming left V 2 bases short and J 2 bases short, with 19 bases between. The CDR3 runs 18 residues. The germline gives CDR1 MNHEY, CDR2 SVGEGT. CDR3 nucleotide sequence: TGTGCCAGCAGTTACCCAACGGGAGGGGGGCGAGGCAATCAGCCCCAGCATTTT. It codes for CASSYPTGGGRGNQPQHF.

The gene calls are TRBV19 and TRBJ2-1, with 7 bases matching TRBD1. In germline, CDR1 is LNHDA, CDR2 SQIVND (reference sequence). The CDR3 runs 12 residues. Trimming at V came to 5 bases and at J to 11 bases, leaving 6 bases not matched to a gene. CDR3 sequence (DNA): TGTGCCAGTAGTCTTCCGGGACAGCAGCAGTTCTTC. Translation gives CASSLPGQQQFF.

V gene TRBV10-3 combines with J gene TRBJ1-5, with a possible D match to TRBD1 (6 bases). Per germline, CDR1 ENHRY and CDR2 SYGVKD. Trimming stripped 2 bases from V and 2 bases from J, with 13 bases between. The CDR3 is 16 amino acids. The CDR3 sequence is CAISEVRGAGNQPQHF. As DNA, the CDR3 is TGTGCCATCAGTGAGGTCAGGGGTGCGGGCAATCAGCCCCAGCATTTT.

The chain uses TRBV3-1 (or the pseudogene TRBV3-2) and TRBJ2-7; D ambiguous. The germline V gene has CDR1 LGHDT and CDR2 YNNKEL (reference sequence). Between the trimmed V and J ends, which lost 3 bases and 6 bases, there was a span of 15 bases. CDR3 length: 14 amino acids. CDR3 in amino acids: CASSQATLVGEQYF. The DNA of the CDR3 is TGTGCCAGCAGCCAGGCAACTCTGGTTGGCGAGCAGTACTTC.

The DNA for the CDR3 is TGTGCCAGCAGTCCGGGGAGGTCCAATGGGTCACCCCTCCACTTT. Encoded protein: CASSPGRSNGSPLHF. The rearrangement uses TRBV6-5 and TRBJ1-6, with D hard to call. Deletions cut 5 bases from V and 10 bases from J, with 18 bases between. From germline, CDR1 is MNHEY and CDR2 SVGAGI. CDR3 length: 15 residues.

In DNA, the CDR3 is TGTGCCAGCAGCCTCTCTCGTGGGGGCACAGATACGCAGTATTTT. It specifies CASSLSRGGTDTQYF. The chain employs TRBV7-9 and TRBJ2-3, with D uncertain. V dropped 5 bases and J dropped 1 base, with 13 bases sitting between them. The CDR3 sequence is 15 residues long. Looked up from germline, CDR1 is SEHNR and CDR2 is FQNEAQ (reference sequence).

This clone has a handful of counts. V and J are TRBV7-6 and TRBJ2-3; possibly TRBD2 for D (6 bases). The CDR3 totals 15 residues. The V gene's germline CDR1 is SGHVS and CDR2 FNYEAQ. Trimming left V 5 bases short and J 1 base short, with 13 bases between. For the CDR3, the DNA is TGTGCCAGCAGCCTCGTTTCTAGCGGCACAGATACGCAGTATTTT. Translated: CASSLVSSGTDTQYF.

Details on this clone: The same CDR3 also results from other DNA sequences found in this sample. The chain employs TRBV6-1 and TRBJ2-6; D call uncertain. CDR1 MNHNS and CDR2 SASEGT come from the germline V gene. This CDR3 contains 15 residues. V lost 0 bases to trimming and J lost 0 bases, with 3 bases between them. The CDR3: CASSEASSGANVLTF. CDR3 nucleotide sequence: TGTGCCAGCAGTGAAGCCAGCTCTGGGGCCAACGTCCTGACTTTC.

The chain employs TRBV5-8 and TRBJ1-4; D is undetermined. Trimming stripped 6 bases from V and 4 bases from J, with 13 bases between. From germline, CDR1 is SGHTS and CDR2 YDEGEE. The length of the CDR3 is 14 residues. For the CDR3, the DNA is TGTGCCAGCAACCCCGGACTGGGTAATGAAAAACTGTTTTTT. This sequence encodes CASNPGLGNEKLFF.

The DNA for the CDR3 is TGTGCCAGCAGTTTATCCCCTCGGCGGGGTGGCTACACCTTC. It encodes CASSLSPRRGGYTF. The chain links TRBV28 to TRBJ1-2, with D unresolved. The CDR3 runs to 14 residues. Looked up from germline, CDR1 is MDHEN and CDR2 is SYDVKM. Trimming took 1 base from V and 7 from J, leaving 13 bases between them.

This clone appeared a single time. V usage is TRBV5-1 and J usage is TRBJ2-3, with 7 bases lining up with TRBD1. The CDR3 length is 17 residues. V was clipped by 2 bases and J by 0 bases; unmatched bases: 9. From germline, CDR1 is SGHRS and CDR2 YFSETQ. The CDR3 loop is CASSFSTGTASTDTQYF. The DNA for the CDR3 is TGCGCCAGCAGCTTCTCGACCGGGACAGCTAGCACAGATACGCAGTATTTT.

The chain uses TRBV5-4 and TRBJ2-3; 13 positions match TRBD2. Germline assignment: CDR1 SGHNT and CDR2 YYREEE (reference sequence). V was pared by 4 bases and J by 4 bases, with 12 bases of the junction left unmatched. The length of the CDR3 is 18 residues. DNA for the CDR3: TGTGCCAGCAGCGACCGACTAGCGGGAGGACACTTAGCAGATACGCAGTATTTT. This translates into CASSDRLAGGHLADTQYF.